The rows below give T cell receptor beta chains drawn from one sample of a study of regulatory T cells in long-lasting Graves disease. TCRdb re-derived calls from the multiplex PCR reads in MiXCR, one entry per CDR3 protein. The profile shows 400,000 or so distinct CDR3 sequences, around 21% of them singletons. The sample here was peripheral blood mononuclear cells (PBMCs), taken when the disease was refractory, from a patient treated with antithyroid drugs. The receptors were gathered from a female donor with Graves disease. CDR3s include the opening cysteine and the closing phenylalanine or tryptophan. The D gene is left open where the match is weak. Clone sizes are given selectively: once, few, many, or a class where the clone is expanded.

V gene	D gene	clone size	J gene	CDR3 DNA	CDR3 protein
TRBV6-2/TRBV6-3	TRBD1	-	TRBJ1-2	TGTGCCAGCAGTTTCGACAGGGCTGTCGGCTACACCTTC	CASSFDRAVGYTF
TRBV6-2/TRBV6-3	-	many	TRBJ2-7	TGTGCCAGCAGCTACAGGGCGCGGGACGAGCAGTACTTC	CASSYRARDEQYF
TRBV12-3/TRBV12-4	-	many	TRBJ1-1	TGTGCCAGCAGAGTGGACACTGAAGCTTTCTTT	CASRVDTEAFF
TRBV29-1	TRBD2	many	TRBJ2-5	TGCAGCGCTAAGAGCGGGAAAGAGACCCAGTACTTC	CSAKSGKETQYF
TRBV28	-	-	TRBJ1-5	TGTGCCAGCATCCTGGGGGGTAATCAGCCCCAGCATTTT	CASILGGNQPQHF
TRBV18	TRBD1	-	TRBJ2-2	TGTGCCAGCTCACCACGCTCGCAGGGGGCGCGGACCGGGGAGCTGTTTTTT	CASSPRSQGARTGELFF
TRBV2	-	many	TRBJ1-2	TGTGCCAGCAGTGAAGGGACACGGCTCTATGTCTACACCTTC	CASSEGTRLYVYTF
TRBV7-3	TRBD1	-	TRBJ2-3	TGTGCCAGCAGCCCTGGGACAGGGGGCATTGGTTGGGATACGCAGTATTTT	CASSPGTGGIGWDTQYF
TRBV7-9	-	-	TRBJ1-1	TGTGCCAGCGGCTTAGCTTTGGCCCCGGGGACTGAAGCTTTCTTT	CASGLALAPGTEAFF
TRBV11-2	TRBD2	-	TRBJ2-7	TGTGCCAGCAGCTTCCAAAAGCGGGAGGGCCTCAACGAGCAGTACTTC	CASSFQKREGLNEQYF
TRBV28	-	many	TRBJ1-1	TGTGCCAGCAAAGTAAACATGAACACTGAAGCTTTCTTT	CASKVNMNTEAFF
TRBV7-9	-	few	TRBJ2-6	TGTGCCAGCAGCTTCCTGACAGGGGCCAACGTCCTGACTTTC	CASSFLTGANVLTF
TRBV20-1	-	many	TRBJ1-5	TGCAGTGCTAGAGTCTTGGGACACGGAAAGCAGCCCCAGCATTTT	CSARVLGHGKQPQHF
TRBV20-1	TRBD2	-	TRBJ2-5	TGCAGTGCTAGTATGGGGACTAGCGGGGCCCTGGAGGAGACCCAGTACTTC	CSASMGTSGALEETQYF
TRBV10-3	TRBD1	-	TRBJ2-2	TGTGCCATCAGTCTACAGGGGGCTAAGAACACCGGGGAGCTGTTTTTT	CAISLQGAKNTGELFF
TRBV19	-	-	TRBJ1-3	TGTGCCAGTAGTATTGGCAGGGAACCTGGAAACACCATATATTTT	CASSIGREPGNTIYF
TRBV12-3/TRBV12-4	-	many	TRBJ2-5	TGTGCCAGCAGCCGAGCCAGGCAAGAGACCCAGTACTTC	CASSRARQETQYF
TRBV20-1	TRBD2	-	TRBJ2-7	TGCAGTGCTCGCCGGGGGGGCTACGAGCAGTACTTC	CSARRGGYEQYF
TRBV12-3/TRBV12-4	-	-	TRBJ1-5	TGTGCCAGCAGCCAAGGGGCTCTGATGCCCCAGCATTTT	CASSQGALMPQHF
TRBV4-3	-	-	TRBJ1-2	TGCGCCAGCAGCCAAGATAGAGAGGGTGACTATGGCTACACCTTC	CASSQDREGDYGYTF
TRBV7-9	-	many	TRBJ1-2	TGTGCCAGCAGCTTAGCAGGGGTAGTCTATGGCTACACCTTC	CASSLAGVVYGYTF
TRBV5-1	TRBD1	-	TRBJ1-5	TGCGCCAGCAGCTTGGGGGACAGGGATCAGCCCCAGCATTTT	CASSLGDRDQPQHF
TRBV12-5	-	-	TRBJ2-3	TGTGCTAGTGGTTTGGGTCGGACCGACTTCACAGATACGCAGTATTTT	CASGLGRTDFTDTQYF
TRBV25-1	TRBD1	-	TRBJ1-1	TGTGCCAGCAGTGAGACAGGGAGACTCACTGAAGCTTTCTTT	CASSETGRLTEAFF
TRBV19	TRBD1	few	TRBJ1-5	TGTGCCAGTAGTATCATGGGACAGCTCAATCAGCCCCAGCATTTT	CASSIMGQLNQPQHF
TRBV20-1	-	-	TRBJ2-2	TGCAGTGCTAGACCTCCAGGGGGGGAGCTGTTTTTT	CSARPPGGELFF
TRBV4-2	-	-	TRBJ2-6	TGTGCCAGCAGCCAAGGCTCGGCCGAGCGGGGGGCCAACGTCCTGACTTTC	CASSQGSAERGANVLTF
TRBV20-1	-	-	TRBJ2-7	TGCAGTGCTAGACATGCGGCCCCTGACGAGCAGTACTTC	CSARHAAPDEQYF
TRBV2	-	-	TRBJ1-1	TGTGCCAGCAGTGGTAGTGTGGTGAACACTGAAGCTTTCTTT	CASSGSVVNTEAFF
TRBV28	-	many	TRBJ1-1	TGTGCCAGCAGTTTATCAAGACGGTCGAACACTGAAGCTTTCTTT	CASSLSRRSNTEAFF
TRBV9	-	-	TRBJ1-2	TGTGCCAGCGGTGGGGTTGTTGGTGGCTACACCTTC	CASGGVVGGYTF
TRBV7-2	TRBD1	many	TRBJ1-3	TGTGCCAGCAGCTTAGGGCCGGGACAGGCCTCTGGAAACACCATATATTTT	CASSLGPGQASGNTIYF
TRBV6-1	-	many	TRBJ2-7	TGTGCCAGCAGCCCCTTGGCCTCCTACGAGCAGTACTTC	CASSPLASYEQYF
TRBV6-2/TRBV6-3	-	-	TRBJ1-5	TGTGCCAGCAGTTACGGGGGGCCCTCACTAAACCAGCCCCAGCATTTT	CASSYGGPSLNQPQHF
TRBV12-3/TRBV12-4	TRBD1	many	TRBJ1-4	TGTGCCAGCAGCTCCACCGACAGGGTCGGTGAAAAACTGTTTTTT	CASSSTDRVGEKLFF
TRBV7-3	-	-	TRBJ2-7	TGTGCCAGCAGCCAACTAGGTAACGACGAGCAGTACTTC	CASSQLGNDEQYF
TRBV10-3	TRBD1	-	TRBJ1-2	TGTGCCATCAGTGTTCTGACAGGGACGGAGGATGGCTACACCTTC	CAISVLTGTEDGYTF
TRBV28	TRBD2	once	TRBJ2-1	TGTGCCAGCAGGGATAGGACTAGCGGGAGGCTTTCCTACAATGAGCAGTTCTTC	CASRDRTSGRLSYNEQFF
TRBV7-3	TRBD2	-	TRBJ2-1	TGTGCCAGCAGCTCCCCGGGACTAGCGGGGGGTTACAATGAGCAGTTCTTC	CASSSPGLAGGYNEQFF
TRBV7-2	-	many	TRBJ1-5	TGTGCCAGCAGCCCCGATCCACCCACAGGACTACTCAATCAGCCCCAGCATTTT	CASSPDPPTGLLNQPQHF
TRBV5-1	TRBD2	few	TRBJ2-7	TGCGCCAGCAGGGAGATGGGAGGGCCCGGGGAGCAGTACTTC	CASREMGGPGEQYF
TRBV5-1	-	many	TRBJ2-5	TGCGCCAGCAGCCAAAAACAGGGTTCGGGGGAGACCCAGTACTTC	CASSQKQGSGETQYF
TRBV28	TRBD2	many	TRBJ2-2	TGTGCCAGCAGTCCAAGGCTGATAGCGGGAGGTCCCGGGGAGCTGTTTTTT	CASSPRLIAGGPGELFF
TRBV29-1	TRBD2	-	TRBJ2-7	TGCAGCGTTGATGGCGGGAGGGCCCCCTACGAGCAGTACTTC	CSVDGGRAPYEQYF
TRBV9	TRBD1	many	TRBJ1-2	TGTGCCAGCAGCCCAGAGACAGGGGTAGGCTACACCTTC	CASSPETGVGYTF
TRBV20-1	TRBD2	-	TRBJ2-1	TGCAGTGCTACAGGACTAGCGGGGTTAAATGAGCAGTTCTTC	CSATGLAGLNEQFF
TRBV30	-	many	TRBJ2-5	TGTGCCTGGGGTGGACCCGGGACTCAAGAGACCCAGTACTTC	CAWGGPGTQETQYF
TRBV27	TRBD2	many	TRBJ2-5	TGTGCCAGCAGTATGGGGACTAGCGGGAACCAAGAGACCCAGTACTTC	CASSMGTSGNQETQYF
TRBV6-5	TRBD2	many	TRBJ2-5	TGTGCCAGCAGTTCTTTCGCGACTAGCGGCAAAGAGACCCAGTACTTC	CASSSFATSGKETQYF
TRBV5-1	-	many	TRBJ2-5	TGCGCCAGCAGCGGGAGCGGCGAGACCCAGTACTTC	CASSGSGETQYF
TRBV12-3/TRBV12-4	-	many	TRBJ1-4	TGTGCCAGCAGTTCCCCCGAGGGTAATGAAAAACTGTTTTTT	CASSSPEGNEKLFF
TRBV20-1	-	few	TRBJ2-5	TGCAGTGCTAGAGTATATGCCGGCCAAGAGACCCAGTACTTC	CSARVYAGQETQYF
TRBV11-2	TRBD1	once	TRBJ2-7	TGTGCCAGCAGCTTCGTCGGGACAGGGGGATACGAGCAGTACTTC	CASSFVGTGGYEQYF
TRBV6-2/TRBV6-3	-	-	TRBJ2-1	TGTGCCAGCAGTTACTCGGCAGGGGGGGGGGATGAGCAGTTCTTC	CASSYSAGGGDEQFF